One and the same sample provided the 32 T cell receptor beta chains below, sequenced in a study of blood T cell repertoires in COVID-19. Clones were sequenced by immunoSEQ multiplex PCR, and TCRdb holds only the in-frame ones, with some missing. Altogether about 160,000 clones are present, 70% to 90% being singletons, with the ten largest covering 7.5% to 9.5%. The sequencing sample was made of peripheral blood. These TCRs come from a man aged 35 to 55 who had recovered from COVID-19.

The V call is TRBV27, the J call TRBJ1-5; TRBD1 matches at 7 bases. The V segment lost 7 bases and the J segment 9 bases; nucleotides outside the gene matches: 6. Per germline, CDR1 MNHEY and CDR2 SMNVEV (reference sequence). CDR3 length: 12 residues. CDR3: CASNAQGGPQHF. The CDR3 DNA reads TGTGCCAGCAATGCCCAGGGGGGGCCCCAGCATTTT.

V and J are TRBV27 and TRBJ1-4; D unresolved. The V gene's germline CDR1 is MNHEY and CDR2 SMNVEV (reference sequence). The CDR3 spans 14 residues. Between the trimmed V and J ends, which lost 11 bases and 4 bases, there was a span of 17 bases. CDR3 sequence: CAGFGGQINEKLFF. Here the CDR3 DNA reads TGTGCCGGTTTTGGTGGCCAGATTAATGAAAAACTGTTTTTT.

The rearrangement joins TRBV5-6 to TRBJ1-2; D is possibly TRBD1 (5 bases). CDR1 and CDR2 from the germline V gene are SGHDT and YYEEEE. Trimming removed 0 bases at V and 9 bases at J, with 12 bases between. The CDR3 consists of 13 residues. CDR3 sequence: CASSLGWAGSYTF. Written as DNA, the CDR3 is TGTGCCAGCAGCTTGGGATGGGCAGGGAGCTACACCTTC.

The chain joins TRBV11-2 to TRBJ2-2, with D perhaps TRBD1 (5 bases). This CDR3 is 15 amino acids long. CDR1 is SGHAT and CDR2 is FQNNGV in the germline V gene. V lost 4 bases, J lost 6 bases, and 15 bases lay in between. The CDR3 DNA is TGTGCCAGCAGCTCGCTAAACAGGATCTCCGGGGAGCTGTTTTTT. Protein: CASSSLNRISGELFF.

This rearrangement joins TRBV2 to TRBJ2-3; tentative D call: TRBD2 (5 bases). The V gene's germline CDR1 is SNHLY and CDR2 FYNNEI. The CDR3 spans 14 residues. Trimming left V 2 bases short and J 2 bases short, with 8 bases between. CDR3 DNA sequence: TGTGCCAGCAGTGAAAGGCTAGCCACAGATACGCAGTATTTT. Amino acid sequence: CASSERLATDTQYF.

The V gene is TRBV10-3, the J gene TRBJ1-1; no clear D. V lost 2 bases to trimming and J lost 5 bases, with 9 bases between them. Germline V gives CDR1 ENHRY, CDR2 SYGVKD. The length of the CDR3 is 13 residues. The CDR3 sequence: CAISEPRTTEAFF. Written as DNA, the CDR3 is TGTGCCATCAGTGAGCCCAGAACGACTGAAGCTTTCTTT.

The chain joins TRBV19 to TRBJ1-2; 7 bases line up with TRBD1. Losses at the gene ends were 2 bases for V and 8 bases for J; bases not matched to a gene: 14. This CDR3 contains 16 residues. The V gene's germline CDR1 is LNHDA and CDR2 SQIVND (reference sequence). The CDR3, as DNA: TGTGCCAGTAGTATACGAGGACAGGTCGGAGCGAAGGGCTACACCTTC. It codes for CASSIRGQVGAKGYTF.

V and J are TRBV4-1 and TRBJ2-5, with 9 nucleotides matching TRBD1. This CDR3 is 15 amino acids long. Trimming removed 5 bases from V and 5 bases from J; junction bases left unmatched: 9. From germline, CDR1 is MGHRA and CDR2 YSYEKL. This CDR3 reads CASSAHTGGGETQYF. CDR3 DNA sequence: TGCGCCAGCAGCGCCCATACAGGGGGCGGGGAGACCCAGTACTTC.

This rearrangement joins TRBV12-3 or TRBV12-4 to TRBJ2-5; the match to TRBD2 covers 7 bases. Trimming removed 4 bases from V and 8 bases from J; junction bases left unmatched: 4. This CDR3 has 12 amino acids. DNA for the CDR3: TGTGCCAGCAGTTCGGGAGCGGGAACCCAGTACTTC. This gives the protein CASSSGAGTQYF.

The chain joins TRBV10-3 to TRBJ1-1, with D perhaps matching TRBD1 (6 bases). Trimming removed 6 bases from V and 4 bases from J, with 15 bases in between. The germline gives CDR1 ENHRY, CDR2 SYGVKD. CDR3 length: 14 amino acids. The CDR3 protein is CAIRETGWGTEAFF. The CDR3, as DNA: TGTGCCATCAGGGAAACAGGGTGGGGCACTGAAGCTTTCTTT.

This chain links TRBV5-5 with TRBJ1-4; D not certain. The CDR3 has 16 residues. CDR1 and CDR2 from the germline V gene are SGHKS and YYEKEE (reference sequence). Between the trimmed V and J ends, which lost 0 bases and 4 bases, there was a span of 13 bases. The DNA of the CDR3 is TGTGCCAGCAGCTTGGCGGGCGGGCAAGATAATGAAAAACTGTTTTTT. Amino acids: CASSLAGGQDNEKLFF.

This clone was seen many times. The gene calls are TRBV4-3 and TRBJ2-7; 10 bases line up with TRBD1. The V gene end was trimmed by 0 bases and the J gene end by 3 bases; junction bases not matched to a gene: 8. The CDR3 contains 17 residues. CDR1 is LGHNA and CDR2 is YSLEER in the germline V gene. The CDR3 reads CASSQEFSGTGVYEQYF. CDR3 nucleotide sequence: TGCGCCAGCAGCCAAGAGTTCTCCGGGACAGGGGTCTACGAGCAGTACTTC.

The chain has TRBV7-9 and TRBJ2-1; D unresolved. Germline V gene sequence: CDR1 SEHNR, CDR2 FQNEAQ (reference sequence). The CDR3 is 14 amino acids. V was pared by 5 bases and J by 0 bases, with 8 bases between. The CDR3 DNA sequence: TGTGCCAGCAGCCCCAGGTACTCCTACAATGAGCAGTTCTTC. Residues: CASSPRYSYNEQFF.

V is TRBV30 and J is TRBJ2-3, with 9 bases fitting TRBD2. Trimming at V came to 0 bases and at J to 7 bases, leaving 5 bases not matched to a gene. CDR3 length: 14 residues. The germline V gene has CDR1 GTSNPN and CDR2 SVGIG (reference sequence). The CDR3 loop is CAWSVSGSGYTQYF. CDR3 nucleotide sequence: TGTGCCTGGAGTGTTAGCGGGAGTGGTTATACGCAGTATTTT. The variable domain in full, with the rest retrieved from reference TRBV30 and TRBJ2-3, is SQTIHQWPATLVQPVGSPLSLECTVEGTSNPNLYWYRQAAGRGLQLLFYSVGIGQISSEVPQNLSASRPQDRQFILSSKKLLLSDSGFYLCAWSVSGSGYTQYFGPGTRLTVL.

This chain's CDR3 is CASSHPTGETEAFF. CDR3 in DNA: TGCGCCAGCAGCCACCCTACAGGGGAGACTGAAGCTTTCTTT. V gene TRBV4-1 combines with J gene TRBJ1-1; TRBD1 matches at 7 bases. The V segment lost 3 bases and the J segment 5 bases; nucleotides outside the gene matches: 6. CDR1 is MGHRA, CDR2 YSYEKL, per germline. CDR3 length: 14 residues.

The chain uses TRBV6-6 and TRBJ1-5; TRBD1 is a possible D gene (5 bases). This CDR3 spans 15 amino acids. Germline loops: CDR1 MNHNY, CDR2 SVGAGI (reference sequence). V was pared by 5 bases and J by 6 bases, with 17 bases between. CDR3 bases: TGTGCCAGCAGTCCATGGGGCCCGGGTGGTCAGCCCCAGCATTTT. Protein sequence: CASSPWGPGGQPQHF.

The chain couples TRBV2 to TRBJ1-2; 9 bases are shared with TRBD1. Germline assignment: CDR1 SNHLY and CDR2 FYNNEI. V lost 6 bases to trimming and J lost 2 bases; unmatched junction nucleotides: 13. The CDR3 has 17 amino acids. In nucleotides, the CDR3 is TGTGCCAGCAGGGACGATTCTACAGGGGGCTACAACTATGGCTACACCTTC. It codes for CASRDDSTGGYNYGYTF.

This clone was recorded only once. Written as DNA, the CDR3 is TGTGCCAGCAGCCCCGGGCGGGGGAGTAGCACAGATACGCAGTATTTT. Translating gives CASSPGRGSSTDTQYF. The chain couples TRBV9 to TRBJ2-3; 7 nucleotides match TRBD2. The CDR3 runs to 16 residues. The ends lost 4 bases at V and 0 bases at J; junction bases unmatched: 8. Germline assignment: CDR1 SGDLS and CDR2 YYNGEE. Full variable domain (missing parts from reference TRBV9 and TRBJ2-3): DSGVTQTPKHLITATGQRVTLRCSPRSGDLSVYWYQQSLDQGLQFLIQYYNGEERAKGNILERFSAQQFPDLHSELNLSSLELGDSALYFCASSPGRGSSTDTQYFGPGTRLTVL.

This chain connects TRBV18 to TRBJ1-2; TRBD1 aligns across 8 bases. V dropped 6 bases and J dropped 6; count of bases not matched to a gene: 9. CDR3 length equals 14 residues. Looked up from germline, CDR1 is KGHSH and CDR2 is LQKENI. This CDR3 is CASSLGQEGDGYTF. The CDR3 region has the DNA TGTGCCAGCTCCCTGGGACAGGAGGGAGATGGCTACACCTTC.

This clone has just a few counts. The rearrangement uses TRBV28 and TRBJ1-6; possibly TRBD1 for D (5 bases). V shed 8 bases and J shed 14 bases, with 22 bases lying between them. CDR1 is MDHEN and CDR2 is SYDVKM in the germline V gene. The CDR3 consists of 14 residues. Here the CDR3 DNA reads TGTGCCAGCGGATCTCCAGTGGGCAGGGCGGCCCTCCACTTT. Translating it yields CASGSPVGRAALHF.

This chain joins TRBV19 and TRBJ1-5; D unresolved. Trimming took off 7 bases at V and 0 bases at J, with 7 bases between the two ends. The germline CDR1 and CDR2 sequences are LNHDA and SQIVND (reference sequence). The CDR3 is 13 residues long. The CDR3 reads CASMDYSNQPQHF. DNA for the CDR3: TGTGCCAGTATGGACTATAGCAATCAGCCCCAGCATTTT.

V gene TRBV7-2 combines with J gene TRBJ1-4, with TRBD1 matching 9 bases. Looked up from germline, CDR1 is SGHTA and CDR2 is FQGNSA. The V gene end was trimmed by 5 bases and the J gene end by 5 bases; junction bases not matched to a gene: 3. The CDR3 length is 14 residues. Here the CDR3 reads CASSAGQGNEKLFF. The CDR3, as DNA: TGTGCCAGCAGCGCGGGACAGGGAAATGAAAAACTGTTTTTT.

This chain links TRBV7-8 with TRBJ2-1; 8 bases are a match to TRBD2. Germline assignment: CDR1 SGHVS and CDR2 FQNEAQ. The CDR3 runs to 16 residues. Trimming removed 5 bases from V and 7 bases from J; junction bases left unmatched: 13. The CDR3 loop is CASSPHPGRAGNEQFF. CDR3 sequence (DNA): TGTGCCAGCAGCCCACATCCCGGGAGGGCCGGAAATGAGCAGTTCTTC.

This chain uses TRBV28 with TRBJ2-1; TRBD2 aligns across 11 bases. Germline V lookup: CDR1 MDHEN, CDR2 SYDVKM. CDR3 length: 16 residues. V shed 2 bases and J 6 bases; nucleotides not matched to a gene: 6. The CDR3: CASSLHSGRALNEQFF. CDR3 bases: TGTGCCAGCAGTTTACATAGCGGGAGGGCCCTCAATGAGCAGTTCTTC.

The genes are TRBV7-9 and TRBJ1-5; a weak D match, TRBD1 (5 bases). The germline V gene has CDR1 SEHNR and CDR2 FQNEAQ (reference sequence). The CDR3 has 14 residues. Trimming cost V 4 bases and J 5 bases, with 12 bases left between them. Written as DNA, the CDR3 is TGTGCCAGCAGCTCTCAAGGGGAAGATCAGCCCCAGCATTTT. It encodes CASSSQGEDQPQHF.

V usage is TRBV6-5 and J usage is TRBJ2-3, with a possible D match to TRBD2 (5 bases). CDR3 length: 14 amino acids. Trimming took 6 bases from V and 5 from J, leaving 15 bases between them. Germline assignment: CDR1 MNHEY and CDR2 SVGAGI. The CDR3, as DNA: TGTGCCAGCAGACATAGCGCCGTCGGAGATACGCAGTATTTT. It specifies CASRHSAVGDTQYF.

This clone has only one observation. This chain links TRBV5-6 with TRBJ1-2; the match to TRBD1 covers 9 bases. Germline loops: CDR1 SGHDT, CDR2 YYEEEE. The CDR3 totals 15 residues. V gave up 4 bases and J gave up 4 bases; unmatched junction bases: 8. CDR3 in DNA: TGTGCCAGCAGCGATACCGGGACAGGGTTCTATGGCTACACCTTC. Encoded protein: CASSDTGTGFYGYTF.

V usage is TRBV5-1 and J usage is TRBJ1-1, with D possibly matching TRBD1 (6 bases). The CDR3 sequence is 14 residues long. Germline values: CDR1 SGHRS, CDR2 YFSETQ. Between the trimmed V and J ends, which lost 4 bases and 9 bases, there was a span of 19 bases. The CDR3 loop is CASSGPSQGSQAFF. The CDR3 bases are TGCGCCAGCAGCGGGCCTTCCCAGGGGAGTCAAGCTTTCTTT.

The chain joins TRBV18 to TRBJ2-7, with 7 bases identical to TRBD2. V shed 6 bases and J 2 bases; nucleotides not matched to a gene: 7. The germline CDR1 and CDR2 sequences are KGHSH and LQKENI. CDR3 length: 14 residues. The CDR3 sequence is CASSPTGGAYEQYF. CDR3 bases: TGTGCCAGCTCCCCAACTGGGGGGGCCTACGAGCAGTACTTC.

Worth noting for this clone: Other DNA sequences of this sample code for an identical CDR3. The chain is built from TRBV5-4 and TRBJ2-1; TRBD2 matches at 7 bases. The CDR3 is 15 residues long. CDR1 is SGHNT and CDR2 is YYREEE in the germline V gene (reference sequence). V lost 0 bases to trimming and J lost 0 bases; unmatched junction nucleotides: 0. The CDR3: CASSLGGSSYNEQFF. The CDR3 DNA follows: TGTGCCAGCAGCTTGGGCGGGAGCTCCTACAATGAGCAGTTCTTC.

This chain joins TRBV18 and TRBJ2-5, with 13 bases that match TRBD2. The J segment lost 2 bases and the V segment lost 6 bases, leaving 3 bases of the junction unmatched. The CDR3 sequence is 15 residues long. Per germline, CDR1 KGHSH and CDR2 LQKENI. The CDR3 coding sequence is TGTGCCAGCTCCCAGGGACTAGCGGGGCAAGAGACCCAGTACTTC. It translates to CASSQGLAGQETQYF.

This chain uses TRBV7-9 with TRBJ1-2; no reliable D call. The CDR3 is 14 residues long. The V end was cut by 5 bases, the J end by 4 bases, with 14 bases between. The germline gives CDR1 SEHNR, CDR2 FQNEAQ (reference sequence). As DNA, the CDR3 is TGTGCCAGCAGCGAAGCCTCACTCTCCTATGGCTACACCTTC. Its protein product is CASSEASLSYGYTF.